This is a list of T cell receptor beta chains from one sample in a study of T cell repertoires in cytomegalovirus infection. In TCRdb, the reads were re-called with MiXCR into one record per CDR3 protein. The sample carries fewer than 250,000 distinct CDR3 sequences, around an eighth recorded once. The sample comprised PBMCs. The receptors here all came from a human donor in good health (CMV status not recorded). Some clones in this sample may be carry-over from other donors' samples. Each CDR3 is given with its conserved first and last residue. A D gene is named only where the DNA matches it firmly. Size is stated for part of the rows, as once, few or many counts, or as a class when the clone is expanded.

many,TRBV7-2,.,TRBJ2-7,TGTGCCAGCAGCTTAGAAGTCGGGGGCGCCCTATCCTACGAGCAGTACTTC,CASSLEVGGALSYEQYF
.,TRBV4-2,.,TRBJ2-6,TGTGCCAGCAGCCACTCCCGACGAGACTCTGGGGCCAACGTCCTGACTTTC,CASSHSRRDSGANVLTF
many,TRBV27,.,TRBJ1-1,TGTGCCAGCAGCCCTCCTCGGGGGCGGAACACTGAAGCTTTCTTT,CASSPPRGRNTEAFF
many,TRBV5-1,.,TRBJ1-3,TGCGCCAGCAGCTTGGCCCTTGCGGGAAAGGCTGGAAACACCATATATTTT,CASSLALAGKAGNTIYF
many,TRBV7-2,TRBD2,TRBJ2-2,TGTGCCAGCAGCCCTAGCGGAGCGGAAATCTTCGGGGAGCTGTTTTTT,CASSPSGAEIFGELFF
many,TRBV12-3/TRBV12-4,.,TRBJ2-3,TGTGCCAGCAGTTTCAGGGGGGGCTCAGATACGCAGTATTTT,CASSFRGGSDTQYF
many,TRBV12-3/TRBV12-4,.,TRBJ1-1,TGTGCCAGCAGGCGTGGGCAGAACACTGAAGCTTTCTTT,CASRRGQNTEAFF
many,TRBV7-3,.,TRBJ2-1,TGTGCCAGCAGCCGCAACCCCCTACTCTACAATGAGCAGTTCTTC,CASSRNPLLYNEQFF
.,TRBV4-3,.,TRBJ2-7,TGCGCCAGCAGCCAAGATCGGGGAGGGGGATCCTACGAGCAGTACTTC,CASSQDRGGGSYEQYF
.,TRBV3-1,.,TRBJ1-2,TGTGCCAGCAGCCAAGCTTCAGGGAACTATGGCTACACCTTC,CASSQASGNYGYTF
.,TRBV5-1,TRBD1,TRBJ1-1,TGCGCCAGCAGCCCCAGGGGGCCCGGGGACACTGAAGCTTTCTTT,CASSPRGPGDTEAFF
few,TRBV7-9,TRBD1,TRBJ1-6,TGTGCCAGCAGCAACCGGGACAGGGGGCTCGGTTCACCCCTCCACTTT,CASSNRDRGLGSPLHF
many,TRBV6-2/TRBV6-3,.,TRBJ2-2,TGTGCCAGCAGTCCTCTTCTCGGGGAGCTGTTTTTT,CASSPLLGELFF
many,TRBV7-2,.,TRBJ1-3,TGTGCCAGCACCCAGGGTACCGGAAACACCATATATTTT,CASTQGTGNTIYF
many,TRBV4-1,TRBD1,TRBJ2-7,TGCGCCAGCAGCCCGGTTCCCGGGGACAGGGGCTCCTACGAGCAGTACTTC,CASSPVPGDRGSYEQYF
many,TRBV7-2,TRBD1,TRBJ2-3,TGTGCCAGCAGTCAAGACAGGGGGCTGACAGATACGCAGTATTTT,CASSQDRGLTDTQYF
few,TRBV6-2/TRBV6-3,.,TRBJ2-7,TGTGCCAGCAATCGCCAGGGCGAATCCCACGAGCAGTACTTC,CASNRQGESHEQYF
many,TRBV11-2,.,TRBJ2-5,TGTGCCAGCAGCTTAGGGCCGGGGGCGAGTGAGGAGACCCAGTACTTC,CASSLGPGASEETQYF
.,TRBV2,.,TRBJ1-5,TGTGCCAGCAGTGAAGTAGGACATAGCAATCAGCCCCAGCATTTT,CASSEVGHSNQPQHF
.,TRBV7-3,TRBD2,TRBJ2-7,TGTGCCAGCAGCCCCGGGACTAGCGGGGGGTACGAGCAGTACTTC,CASSPGTSGGYEQYF
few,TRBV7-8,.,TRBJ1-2,TGTGCCAGCAGCTTAAACGGCAGACTGGCTAACTATGGCTACACCTTC,CASSLNGRLANYGYTF
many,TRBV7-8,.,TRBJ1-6,TGTGCCAGCGGGGCGGTAACTAGGGGCAATTCACCCCTCCACTTT,CASGAVTRGNSPLHF
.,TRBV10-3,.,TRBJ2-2,TGTGCCATCAGTGACCTGGGGGCTTCCCCCACCGGGGAGCTGTTTTTT,CAISDLGASPTGELFF
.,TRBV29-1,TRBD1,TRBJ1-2,TGCAGCGTTTCAGACAGGGAGGGCTATGGCTACACCTTC,CSVSDREGYGYTF